This T cell receptor (beta chain) comes out of a study of T cells after yellow fever vaccination (dated by TCRdb to the late 2010s). About the full investigation: The SMART-Seq v4 Ultra Low Input RNA kit was used to prepare libraries from fractions with low cell numbers. To follow T-cell clones before and after both primary and booster YFV17D yellow fever vaccination, bulk TCR alpha and beta repertoires underwent longitudinal sequencing. The cohort comprised two healthy male donors, one aged 18 to 29 and one aged 30 to 40 years. Blood samples were taken at several timepoints before and after primary and secondary immunization, and bulk PBMC replicates and cell subsets were isolated.

The investigation overall reported the following: The secondary T-cell response was found to be weaker but faster than the primary response, with a peak reached on day 5 rather than on day 15. Because only two donors were included in the study, the extent to which the findings can be generalized is limited. Computational filtering was needed because FACS-sorted repertoires could contain abundant contaminating clonotypes from the bulk population. A small fraction of clonotypes appeared in both the CD4 and CD8 compartments, likely as a result of convergent recombination. Most clones expanded after primary vaccination were re-detected after the booster (about 96% of CD4 and approximately 89% of CD8), suggesting broad memory maintenance.

Of note for this clonotype: Its antigen is not yet known. Base qualities are not at hand, and no much larger clone is one base apart.

TCR cDNA was synthesized by 5'RACE template switching, which introduced a universal primer site and unique molecular identifiers. cDNA synthesis was primed from both the TCR alpha and TCR beta constant segments. Library amplification used two PCR steps, and the second PCR step added sample barcodes and sequencing adapters. Sequencing of libraries was performed on Illumina HiSeq 2500 (2x100 bp) or NovaSeq (2x150 bp). In the original analysis: MIGEC handled demultiplexing of reads and collapsing into UMI consensus sequences, while MiXCR performed V(D)J alignment. Vaccine-responding clonotypes were defined with edgeR using replicate PBMC samples, requiring FDR below 0.01 and a log2 fold change above 5 up to day 15. CD4 or CD8 identity was assigned to each bulk clonotype according to whether the clonotype was present at higher abundance in the sequenced CD4 repertoire or the sequenced CD8 repertoire. TCRdb trimmed the raw reads at Q25, called clones with MiXCR and kept productive beta chains. Under each unique CDR3 protein, matching rows form one entry showing the most common genes and DNA. These V and J calls derive from TCRdb rather than the authors' analysis. The sample records about 510,000 distinct CDR3 sequences, about a fifth of which are singletons. About 15% of the sample is held by the ten biggest clonotypes.

After removal of 4 bases from V and 5 bases from J, the junction retains 12 bases not matched to a gene. CDR1 is given as DFQATT and CDR2 as SNEGSKA, both from the germline V gene (reference sequence). The CDR3, from cysteine to phenylalanine, totals 16 residues. The kept DNA is CDR3 alone, 48 bases in frame from the first base. The treatment or condition label of this sample denotes: live attenuated yellow fever vaccine strain. At each blood-draw timepoint, two biological replicates of bulk PBMCs were obtained. PBMCs were isolated from peripheral blood using a standard Ficoll-Paque protocol. RNA was extracted with TriZol from bulk PBMCs, CD4 and CD8 fractions, and dextramer-positive and dextramer-negative fractions.

The chain uses TRBV20-1 and TRBJ1-5; 9 central nucleotides agree with TRBD1. This material consisted of PBMCs, taken roughly 20 days after the first yellow fever vaccination. The origin of this receptor is a man in his late teens or twenties who received the YFV17D yellow fever vaccine. For the CDR3, the sequence is CSAISLGQGPDQPQHF. In nucleotide form, the sequence is TGCAGTGCTATATCCCTCGGACAGGGGCCTGATCAGCCCCAGCATTTT.